The 23 T cell receptor beta chains reported below all come from one sample, sequenced in a study of early T cells in non-severe SARS-CoV-2 infection. TCRdb analysed the 5' RACE reads with MiXCR anew, one entry per CDR3 protein. The repertoire holds tens of thousands of distinct CDR3 sequences, approximately 6% seen once, with approximately 13% in the top ten. The sample comprised whole blood. These TCRs come from an adult who was a healthcare worker with PCR-confirmed SARS-CoV-2 infection or an uninfected control (not recorded which).

This clonotype was picked up many times. The V gene is TRBV12-3 or TRBV12-4, the J gene TRBJ1-5; 12 nucleotides match TRBD1. The V and J ends lost 5 bases and 0 bases, in that order; junction bases with no gene match: 11. CDR3 size: 19 residues. As DNA, the CDR3 is TGTGCCAGCAGTCCTAACTCGGGACAGGGGGCGAGTAGCAATCAGCCCCAGCATTTT. It is translated as CASSPNSGQGASSNQPQHF.

This clonotype came up a few times. This chain uses TRBV6-6 with TRBJ2-2, with a weak D call TRBD1 (5 bases). The CDR3 is 16 amino acids. The germline gives CDR1 MNHNY, CDR2 SVGAGI (reference sequence). V was pared by 5 bases and J by 1 base, with 14 bases between. CDR3 residues: CASSPEDNMNTGELFF. Written as DNA, the CDR3 is TGTGCCAGCAGTCCAGAGGACAATATGAACACCGGGGAGCTGTTTTTT.

This clonotype was detected ten times or more. The chain links TRBV11-2 to TRBJ2-3; TRBD1 matches at 7 bases. The CDR3 totals 14 residues. J lost 4 bases, V lost 3 bases, and 4 bases had no gene match. Germline CDR1 and CDR2: SGHAT and FQNNGV. DNA for the CDR3: TGTGCCAGCAGCTTGACAGGGACCGCAGATACGCAGTATTTT. It codes for CASSLTGTADTQYF.

At least ten counts were recorded for this clonotype. The rearrangement joins TRBV20-1 to TRBJ2-1; 12 positions match TRBD2. V was clipped by 2 bases and J by 5 bases; unmatched bases: 4. Germline V CDR1 and CDR2: DFQATT, SNEGSKA (reference sequence). The CDR3 contains 15 residues. Here the CDR3 reads CSARSLAGGHNEQFF. The CDR3 bases are TGCAGTGCTAGATCCCTAGCGGGGGGGCACAATGAGCAGTTCTTC.

This clonotype was seen many times. The rearrangement links TRBV15 to TRBJ2-3; 10 positions match TRBD1. This CDR3 has 14 residues. V dropped 8 bases and J dropped 5; count of bases not matched to a gene: 7. Germline V lookup: CDR1 LNHNV, CDR2 YYDKDF (reference sequence). The CDR3 DNA sequence: TGTGCCACCCGAACCGGGACAGGGGAAGATACGCAGTATTTT. This translates into CATRTGTGEDTQYF.

There are many counts of this clonotype. The genes are TRBV15 and TRBJ2-3; D remains unclear. The germline V gene has CDR1 LNHNV and CDR2 YYDKDF (reference sequence). CDR3 size: 14 residues. Trimming removed 1 base at V and 0 bases at J, with 5 bases between. The CDR3 DNA is TGTGCCACCAGCAGAGTGGGCAGCACAGATACGCAGTATTTT. Protein product: CATSRVGSTDTQYF.

There are many counts of this clonotype. The chain recombines TRBV11-2 with TRBJ1-1; D is ambiguous. Germline-derived CDR1 and CDR2 are SGHAT and FQNNGV. The CDR3 length is 14 residues. V dropped 2 bases and J dropped 0 bases, with 7 bases sitting between them. The CDR3: CASSLFSMNTEAFF. DNA of the CDR3: TGTGCCAGCAGCTTATTTAGTATGAACACTGAAGCTTTCTTT.

A word on this clonotype: This may stem from a read error, because a much larger clone lies one nucleotide away. CDR3 nucleotide sequence: TGTGCCAGCAGCCAGAGGTATCACGCCAGGTCCTACACTGAAGCTTTCTTT. Encoded protein: CASSQRYHARSYTEAFF. V and J are TRBV11-2 and TRBJ1-1, with D unresolved. Germline loops: CDR1 SGHAT, CDR2 FQNNGV. Trimming left V 5 bases short and J 3 bases short, with 22 bases between. This CDR3 is built from 17 residues.

This clonotype was picked up many times. The V call is TRBV20-1, the J call TRBJ2-3; 9 bases are a match to TRBD1. CDR3 length equals 15 residues. J was trimmed by 2 bases and V by 3 bases; bases with no gene match: 6. Looked up from germline, CDR1 is DFQATT and CDR2 is SNEGSKA (reference sequence). The CDR3 DNA reads as TGCAGTGCTAGGGGAGGGACAGGGAACACAGATACGCAGTATTTT. It encodes CSARGGTGNTDTQYF.

V usage is TRBV9 and J usage is TRBJ2-1; 8 positions match TRBD1. CDR3 length equals 16 residues. The ends lost 3 bases at V and 0 bases at J; junction bases unmatched: 5. The germline CDR1 and CDR2 sequences are SGDLS and YYNGEE. The CDR3 sequence: CASSGTGTGSYNEQFF. The CDR3 nucleotides read TGTGCCAGCAGCGGCACCGGGACAGGCTCCTACAATGAGCAGTTCTTC.

The chain combines TRBV2 with TRBJ2-7; D unclear. The germline gives CDR1 SNHLY, CDR2 FYNNEI. The CDR3 consists of 13 residues. V was cut by 8 bases and J by 0 bases, with 11 bases left in between. The CDR3 loop is CASFGMGSYEQYF. In nucleotides, the CDR3 is TGTGCCAGCTTTGGTATGGGCTCCTACGAGCAGTACTTC.

This clonotype has a count of ten or more. This chain connects TRBV29-1 to TRBJ1-1, with D possibly being TRBD1 (5 bases). CDR3 length: 15 amino acids. The V and J ends lost 0 bases and 6 bases respectively, with 17 bases between them. Germline loops: CDR1 SQVTM, CDR2 ANQGSEA. CDR3 sequence (DNA): TGCAGCGTTGAAGATCCCCTCTCCCCAGGGTCTGAAGCTTTCTTT. Amino acids: CSVEDPLSPGSEAFF.

This clonotype was counted many times. The V and J genes are TRBV5-1 and TRBJ2-7; 7 nucleotides match TRBD2. The CDR3 consists of 13 residues. After removal of 0 bases from V and 6 bases from J, the junction contained 3 bases not matched to a gene. Germline V CDR1 and CDR2: SGHRS, YFSETQ. The CDR3, as DNA: TGCGCCAGCAGCTTGGGACTAGCTTTCGAGCAGTACTTC. It is translated as CASSLGLAFEQYF.

This clonotype was detected many times. The genes are TRBV11-2 and TRBJ2-5; D unclear. V was trimmed by 2 bases and J by 2 bases, leaving 6 bases between them. The CDR3 has 13 residues. Germline V lookup: CDR1 SGHAT, CDR2 FQNNGV. CDR3 DNA sequence: TGTGCCAGCAGCTTAATACAGCAAGAGACCCAGTACTTC. Amino acids: CASSLIQQETQYF.

J is TRBJ2-3 and V is TRBV11-2; D remains unclear. Trimming took off 7 bases at V and 2 bases at J, with 13 bases between the two ends. The CDR3 is 14 residues long. Germline-derived CDR1 and CDR2 are SGHAT and FQNNGV. CDR3 bases: TGTGCCAGCACCCTAGACACGTCCACAGATACGCAGTATTTT. This translates into CASTLDTSTDTQYF.

Ten or more counts support this clonotype. The chain combines TRBV2 with TRBJ2-3; a weak D match, TRBD1 (6 bases). This CDR3 spans 16 amino acids. Between the trimmed V and J ends, which lost 6 bases and 0 bases, there was a span of 16 bases. CDR1 and CDR2 (germline): SNHLY, FYNNEI. CDR3 sequence: CASRAGDLASTDTQYF. CDR3 DNA sequence: TGTGCCAGCAGGGCAGGGGATCTGGCTAGCACAGATACGCAGTATTTT.

V gene TRBV5-5 combines with J gene TRBJ2-5; D is possibly TRBD2 (6 bases). Germline CDR1 SGHKS, CDR2 YYEKEE (reference sequence). This CDR3 has 15 amino acids. V lost 0 bases to trimming and J lost 2 bases, with 11 bases between them. CDR3 coding DNA: TGTGCCAGCAGCTTGGCTGCGGGGAGTCAAGAGACCCAGTACTTC. Translation: CASSLAAGSQETQYF.

In this sample, this clonotype turned up once. A read error may be the cause here, since a much bigger clone is one base away. This chain links TRBV30 with TRBJ2-7; D is ambiguous. The V and J ends lost 4 bases and 4 bases respectively, with 14 bases between them. This CDR3 has 13 amino acids. Germline values: CDR1 GTSNPN, CDR2 SVGIG (reference sequence). The CDR3 protein is CAWTPDGRYEQYF. CDR3 in DNA: TGTGCCTGGACCCCTGACGGAAGGTACGAGCAGTACTTC.

This clonotype was seen many times. This sequence joins TRBV10-1 and TRBJ2-7; D remains ambiguous. Germline CDR1 WNHNN, CDR2 SYGVQD (reference sequence). The CDR3 spans 13 residues. Trimming pared 5 bases from V and 5 bases from J, leaving 13 bases between. CDR3 loop: CASSPTLIHEQYF. The DNA of the CDR3 is TGCGCCAGCAGTCCGACTTTAATACACGAGCAGTACTTC.

This clonotype was observed at least ten times. V and J are TRBV18 and TRBJ1-5, with a possible D match to TRBD1 (5 bases). V lost 5 bases to trimming and J lost 4 bases, with 9 bases between them. Per the germline V gene, CDR1 is KGHSH and CDR2 is LQKENI. This CDR3 is built from 13 residues. The CDR3 spells CASSNNRNQPQHF. In DNA, the CDR3 is TGTGCCAGCTCAAATAACAGGAATCAGCCCCAGCATTTT.

V and J are TRBV6-6 and TRBJ2-2, with D possibly TRBD1 on 7 matching bases. Germline CDR1 and CDR2: MNHNY and SVGAGI (reference sequence). Trimming took off 4 bases at V and 6 bases at J, with 15 bases between the two ends. CDR3 length: 15 amino acids. CDR3 bases: TGTGCCAGCAGTTCAAACAGGGGAGGCGCCGGGGAGCTGTTTTTT. Protein product: CASSSNRGGAGELFF.

This clonotype came up many times. V usage is TRBV20-1 and J usage is TRBJ2-3, with TRBD2 matching 8 bases. This CDR3 region has 12 residues. CDR1 is DFQATT and CDR2 is SNEGSKA in the germline V gene (reference sequence). V lost 8 bases and J lost 2; bases outside the gene matches: 3. CDR3 residues: CSSGGYTDTQYF. In DNA, the CDR3 is TGCAGTTCGGGGGGGTACACAGATACGCAGTATTTT.

On this clonotype: A much more abundant neighbour one base away suggests this may be a read error. This likely comes from a read error, as the CDR3 has no conserved phenylalanine or tryptophan at its end. The J gene is TRBJ2-1, the V gene TRBV7-9, with D hard to call. V shed 5 bases and J shed 0 bases, with 14 bases lying between them. Per germline, CDR1 SEHNR and CDR2 FQNEAQ (reference sequence). The CDR3 spans 16 residues. CDR3 sequence reads: CASSPRGGSSYNEQFS. In DNA form, the CDR3 reads TGTGCCAGCAGCCCTCGTGGCGGAAGCTCCTACAATGAGCAGTTCTCC.